At least ten counts were recorded for the clone carrying this TCR beta chain. Antigen specificity is unknown. The sample belongs to a study of response to subunit inactivated influenza vaccine. Each CDR3 protein gets one entry after TCRdb re-called the RT-PCR reads with MiXCR. The sample lists just under 250,000 distinct CDR3 sequences; 10% to 15% were seen once. Germline-derived CDR1 and CDR2 are DFQATT and SNEGSKA (reference sequence). The CDR3 loop spans 14 amino acids. Trimming left V 5 bases short and J 5 bases short, with 15 bases between. Regarding the study as a whole: It was suggested by the authors that few new T cells are recruited by each seasonal influenza vaccination.

Source: non-naive T cells sorted from PBMCs, taken around 14 days before vaccination. This chain connects TRBV20-1 to TRBJ2-2, with a weak D call TRBD1 (6 bases). The sequence was obtained from a man aged 50 to 59 who received an inactivated influenza vaccine. CDR3 nucleotides: TGCAGTGCTCCGCAGGGGTTCAGGACCGGGGAGCTGTTTTTT. Translated: CSAPQGFRTGELFF.